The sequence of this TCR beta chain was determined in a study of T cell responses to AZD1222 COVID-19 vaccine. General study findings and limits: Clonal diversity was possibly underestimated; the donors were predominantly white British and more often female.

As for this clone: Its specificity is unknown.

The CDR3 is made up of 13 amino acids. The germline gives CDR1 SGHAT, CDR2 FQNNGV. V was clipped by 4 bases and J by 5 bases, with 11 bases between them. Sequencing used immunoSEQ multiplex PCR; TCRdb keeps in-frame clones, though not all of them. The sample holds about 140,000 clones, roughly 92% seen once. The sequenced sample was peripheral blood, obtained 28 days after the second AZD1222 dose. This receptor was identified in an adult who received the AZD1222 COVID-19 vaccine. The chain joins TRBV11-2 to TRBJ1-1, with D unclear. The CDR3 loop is CASSSGVGTEAFF. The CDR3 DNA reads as TGTGCCAGCAGCTCAGGTGTGGGAACTGAAGCTTTCTTT.